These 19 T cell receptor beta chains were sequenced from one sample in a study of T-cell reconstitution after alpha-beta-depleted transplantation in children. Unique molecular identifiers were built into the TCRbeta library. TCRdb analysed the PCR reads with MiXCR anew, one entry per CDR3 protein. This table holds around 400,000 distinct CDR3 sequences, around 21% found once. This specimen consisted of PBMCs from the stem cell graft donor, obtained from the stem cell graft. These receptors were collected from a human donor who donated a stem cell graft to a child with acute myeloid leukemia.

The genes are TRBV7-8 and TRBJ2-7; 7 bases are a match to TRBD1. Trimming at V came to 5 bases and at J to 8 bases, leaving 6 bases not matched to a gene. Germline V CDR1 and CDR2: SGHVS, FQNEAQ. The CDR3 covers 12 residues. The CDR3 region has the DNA TGTGCCAGCAGCCACCGGGACAGCCAGCAGTACTTC. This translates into CASSHRDSQQYF.

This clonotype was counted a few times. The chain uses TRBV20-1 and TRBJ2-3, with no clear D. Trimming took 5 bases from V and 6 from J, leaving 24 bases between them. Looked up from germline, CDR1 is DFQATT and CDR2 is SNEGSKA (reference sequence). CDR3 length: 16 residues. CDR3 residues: CSAPEPHSFRRDTQYF. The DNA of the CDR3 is TGCAGTGCTCCCGAACCCCACAGCTTCCGACGGGATACGCAGTATTTT.

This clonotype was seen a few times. CDR3 in DNA: TGCAGTGCTAGTACTAGTCCTGACATTCAGTACTTC. It yields the protein CSASTSPDIQYF. The V gene is TRBV20-1, the J gene TRBJ2-4, with a weak D call TRBD2 (5 bases). The CDR3 is made up of 12 amino acids. Germline CDR1 is DFQATT and CDR2 is SNEGSKA (reference sequence). Trimming shortened V by 3 bases and J by 8 bases, and 11 bases separated the two germline ends.

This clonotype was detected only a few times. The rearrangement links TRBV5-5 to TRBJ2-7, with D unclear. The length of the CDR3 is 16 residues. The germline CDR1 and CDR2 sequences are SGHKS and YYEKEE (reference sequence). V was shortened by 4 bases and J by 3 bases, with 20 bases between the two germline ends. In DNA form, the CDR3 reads TGTGCCAGCAGCCCACCCCGGGTGCACACCAGCTACGAGCAGTACTTC. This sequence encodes CASSPPRVHTSYEQYF. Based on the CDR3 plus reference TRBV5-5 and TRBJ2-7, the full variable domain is DAGVTQSPTHLIKTRGQQVTLRCSPISGHKSVSWYQQVLGQGPQFIFQYYEKEERGRGNFPDRFSARQFPNYSSELNVNALLLGDSALYLCASSPPRVHTSYEQYFGPGTRLTVT.

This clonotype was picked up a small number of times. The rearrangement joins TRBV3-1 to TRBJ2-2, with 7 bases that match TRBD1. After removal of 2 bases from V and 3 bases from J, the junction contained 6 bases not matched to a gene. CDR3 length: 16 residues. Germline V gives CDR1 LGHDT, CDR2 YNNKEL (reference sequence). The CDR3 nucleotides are TGTGCCAGCAGCCAACGCACAGGGGTAGACACCGGGGAGCTGTTTTTT. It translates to CASSQRTGVDTGELFF.

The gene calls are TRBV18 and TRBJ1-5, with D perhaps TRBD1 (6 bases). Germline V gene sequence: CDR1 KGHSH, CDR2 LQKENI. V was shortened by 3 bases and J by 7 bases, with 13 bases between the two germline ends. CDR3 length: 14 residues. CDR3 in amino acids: CASSPTGGWQPQHF. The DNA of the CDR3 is TGTGCCAGCTCACCGACAGGCGGATGGCAGCCCCAGCATTTT.

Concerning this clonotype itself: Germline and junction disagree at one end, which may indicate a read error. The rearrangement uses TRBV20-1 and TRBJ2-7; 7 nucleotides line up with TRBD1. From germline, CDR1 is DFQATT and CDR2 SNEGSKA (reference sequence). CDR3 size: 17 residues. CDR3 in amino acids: CCASRRPSGGRVYEQYF. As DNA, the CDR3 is TGCTGTGCTTCCCGAAGACCTTCAGGGGGTCGGGTCTACGAGCAGTACTTC.

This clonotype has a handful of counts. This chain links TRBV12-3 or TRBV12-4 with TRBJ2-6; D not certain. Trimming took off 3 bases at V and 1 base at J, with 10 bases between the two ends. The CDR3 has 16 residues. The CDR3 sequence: CASSFSSGSGANVLTF. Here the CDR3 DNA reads TGTGCCAGCAGTTTTTCGTCCGGGTCTGGGGCCAACGTCCTGACTTTC.

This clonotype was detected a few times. CDR3 sequence reads: CATRAGGGSKNIQYF. The CDR3 DNA reads TGTGCCACCAGGGCGGGAGGGGGTTCCAAAAACATTCAGTACTTC. This chain connects TRBV15 to TRBJ2-4; 9 nucleotides agree with TRBD2. J gave up 2 bases and V 6 bases, and 5 bases lay outside the gene matches. The CDR3 consists of 15 residues. Looked up from germline, CDR1 is LNHNV and CDR2 is YYDKDF (reference sequence). Looking up the rest from reference TRBV15 and TRBJ2-4 gives the full variable domain: DAMVIQNPRYQVTQFGKPVTLSCSQTLNHNVMYWYQQKSSQAPKLLFHYYDKDFNNEADTPDNFQSRRPNTSFCFLDIRSPGLGDTAMYLCATRAGGGSKNIQYFGAGTRLSVL.

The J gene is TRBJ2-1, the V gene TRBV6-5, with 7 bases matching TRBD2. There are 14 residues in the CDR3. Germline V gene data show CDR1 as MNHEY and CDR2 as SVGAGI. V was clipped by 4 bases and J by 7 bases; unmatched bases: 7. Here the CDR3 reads CASSSGGSRNEQFF. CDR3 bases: TGTGCCAGCAGTTCAGGCGGGAGTAGGAATGAGCAGTTCTTC.

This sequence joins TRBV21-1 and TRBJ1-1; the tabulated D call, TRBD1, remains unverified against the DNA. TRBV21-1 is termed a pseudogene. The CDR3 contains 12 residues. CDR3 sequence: CAIPNRGTEAFF. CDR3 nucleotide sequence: TGTGCCATTCCGAACCGGGGGACTGAAGCTTTCTTT.

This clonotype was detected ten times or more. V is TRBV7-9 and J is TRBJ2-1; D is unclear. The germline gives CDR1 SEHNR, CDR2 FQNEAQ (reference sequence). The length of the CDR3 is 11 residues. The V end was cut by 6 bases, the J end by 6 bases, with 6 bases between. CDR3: CASSRTNEQFF. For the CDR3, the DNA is TGTGCCAGCAGTCGGACCAATGAGCAGTTCTTC.

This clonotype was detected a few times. This CDR3 is CASSIDSSTDTQYF. CDR3 DNA sequence: TGCGCCAGCAGCATCGACAGCAGCACAGATACGCAGTATTTT. The J gene is TRBJ2-3, the V gene TRBV5-1; a weak D match, TRBD1 (5 bases). CDR1 and CDR2 (germline): SGHRS, YFSETQ. Trimming shortened V by 4 bases and J by 0 bases, and 9 bases separated the two germline ends. CDR3 length: 14 amino acids.

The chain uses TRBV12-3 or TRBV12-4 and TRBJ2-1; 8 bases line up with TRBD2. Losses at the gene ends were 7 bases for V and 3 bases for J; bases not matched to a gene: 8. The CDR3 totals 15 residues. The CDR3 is CASTGSGSRYNEQFF. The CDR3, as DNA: TGTGCCAGCACCGGAAGCGGGAGCCGCTACAATGAGCAGTTCTTC.

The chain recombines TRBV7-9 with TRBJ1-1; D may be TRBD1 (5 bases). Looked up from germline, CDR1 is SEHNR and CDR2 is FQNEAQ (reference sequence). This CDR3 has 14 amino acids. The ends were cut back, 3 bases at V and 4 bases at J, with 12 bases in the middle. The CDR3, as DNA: TGTGCCAGCAGCTTGCGAGCAGGGAGCACTGAAGCTTTCTTT. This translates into CASSLRAGSTEAFF.

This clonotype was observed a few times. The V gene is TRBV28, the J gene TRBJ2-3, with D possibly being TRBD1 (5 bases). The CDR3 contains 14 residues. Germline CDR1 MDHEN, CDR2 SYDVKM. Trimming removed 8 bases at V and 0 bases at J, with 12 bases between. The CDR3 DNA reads TGTGCCAGCCCCGACAGACAGAGCACAGATACGCAGTATTTT. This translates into CASPDRQSTDTQYF.

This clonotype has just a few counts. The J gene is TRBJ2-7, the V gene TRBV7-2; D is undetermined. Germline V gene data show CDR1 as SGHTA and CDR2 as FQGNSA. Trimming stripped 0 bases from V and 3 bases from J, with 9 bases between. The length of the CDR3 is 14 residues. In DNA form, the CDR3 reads TGTGCCAGCAGCTTAGCCCCCTCCGTCTACGAGCAGTACTTC. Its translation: CASSLAPSVYEQYF.

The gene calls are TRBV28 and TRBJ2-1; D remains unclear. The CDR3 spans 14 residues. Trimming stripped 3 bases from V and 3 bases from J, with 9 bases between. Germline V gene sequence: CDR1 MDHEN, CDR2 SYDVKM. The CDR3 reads CASSFFGHYNEQFF. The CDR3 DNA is TGTGCCAGCAGTTTCTTCGGCCACTACAATGAGCAGTTCTTC. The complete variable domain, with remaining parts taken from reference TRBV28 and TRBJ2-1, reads DVKVTQSSRYLVKRTGEKVFLECVQDMDHENMFWYRQDPGLGLRLIYFSYDVKMKEKGDIPEGYSVSREKKERFSLILESASTNQTSMYLCASSFFGHYNEQFFGPGTRLTVL.

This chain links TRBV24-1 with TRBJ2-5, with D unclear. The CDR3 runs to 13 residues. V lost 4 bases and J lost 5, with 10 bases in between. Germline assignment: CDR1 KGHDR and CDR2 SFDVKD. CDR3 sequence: CATSDPGRETQYF. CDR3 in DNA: TGTGCCACCAGTGACCCCGGTCGGGAGACCCAGTACTTC.